The 5 T cell receptor beta chains below come from one sample, sequenced in a study of blood T cell repertoires in COVID-19. TCRdb keeps only in-frame clones here, not all; method: immunoSEQ multiplex PCR. The data hold some 97,000 clones, with about 86% observed a single time. The sequencing input was peripheral blood. These receptors all stem from a human donor in a cohort sampled during active COVID-19.

J is TRBJ2-5 and V is TRBV4-1; TRBD2 might be the D (5 bases). V lost 1 base to trimming and J lost 7 bases, with 16 bases between them. The CDR3 sequence is 15 residues long. CDR1 MGHRA and CDR2 YSYEKL come from the germline V gene. The chain's CDR3 is CASSQAPGSRGTQYF. In DNA form, the CDR3 reads TGCGCCAGCAGCCAAGCACCCGGCAGTCGGGGGACCCAGTACTTC.

The V and J genes are TRBV24-1 and TRBJ1-2; TRBD1 aligns across 8 bases. The CDR3 loop spans 16 amino acids. Looked up from germline, CDR1 is KGHDR and CDR2 is SFDVKD. Unmatched junction bases numbered 11, after V lost 5 bases and J lost 4 bases. CDR3 in amino acids: CATSAGIGTGIYGYTF. DNA for the CDR3: TGTGCCACCAGTGCCGGAATCGGGACAGGTATCTATGGCTACACCTTC.

This chain uses TRBV7-9 with TRBJ1-1; D perhaps matches TRBD1 (6 bases). Germline V gene data show CDR1 as SEHNR and CDR2 as FQNEAQ (reference sequence). Trimming left V 5 bases short and J 3 bases short, with 22 bases between. There are 17 residues in the CDR3. The DNA for the CDR3 is TGTGCCAGCAGCCCACTTGGACAGATAAAGGGGGACACTGAAGCTTTCTTT. Its translation: CASSPLGQIKGDTEAFF.

The chain employs TRBV6-5 and TRBJ2-3, with D maybe TRBD1 (5 bases). The germline gives CDR1 MNHEY, CDR2 SVGAGI. V gave up 3 bases and J gave up 3 bases, with 16 bases separating them. The CDR3 consists of 16 residues. As DNA, the CDR3 is TGTGCCAGCAGTTATAGGTCCGACAGTTGGACAGATACGCAGTATTTT. Encoded protein: CASSYRSDSWTDTQYF.

This clone showed up just once. CDR3: CASTTGNTGELFF. The CDR3 nucleotides read TGTGCCAGCACCACAGGTAACACCGGGGAGCTGTTTTTT. The chain is built from TRBV3-1 (or the pseudogene TRBV3-2) and TRBJ2-2; the D gene is possibly TRBD1 (5 bases). V was shortened by 7 bases and J by 2 bases, with 8 bases between the two germline ends. The CDR3 sequence is 13 residues long. Germline CDR1 reads LGHDT; CDR2 reads YNNKEL (reference sequence).